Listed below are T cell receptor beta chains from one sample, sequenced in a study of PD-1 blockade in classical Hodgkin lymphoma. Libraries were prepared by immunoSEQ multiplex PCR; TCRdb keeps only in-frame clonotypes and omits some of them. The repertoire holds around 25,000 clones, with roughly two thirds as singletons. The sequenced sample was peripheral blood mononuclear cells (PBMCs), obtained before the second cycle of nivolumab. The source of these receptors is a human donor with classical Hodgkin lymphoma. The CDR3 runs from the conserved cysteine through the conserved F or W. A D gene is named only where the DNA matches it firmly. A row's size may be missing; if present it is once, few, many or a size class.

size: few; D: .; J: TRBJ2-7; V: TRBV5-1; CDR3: CASSSAATGLHEQYF; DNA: TGTGCCAGCAGCTCGGCGGCAACCGGCCTGCACGAGCAGTACTTC
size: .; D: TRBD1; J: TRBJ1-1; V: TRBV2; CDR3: CASSSDRVNTEAFF; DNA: TGTGCCAGCAGTTCTGACAGGGTGAACACTGAAGCTTTCTTT
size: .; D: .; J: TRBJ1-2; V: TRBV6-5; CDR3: CASTGPANYGYTF; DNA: TGTGCCAGCACGGGCCCAGCTAACTATGGCTACACCTTC
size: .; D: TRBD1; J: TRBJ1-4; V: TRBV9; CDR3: CANSVELGGMGEKLFF; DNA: TGTGCCAACAGCGTAGAACTAGGGGGCATGGGTGAAAAACTGTTTTTT
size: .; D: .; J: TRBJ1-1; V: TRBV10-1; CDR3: CASSESADEAFF; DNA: TGCGCCAGCAGTGAGTCGGCGGATGAAGCTTTCTTT
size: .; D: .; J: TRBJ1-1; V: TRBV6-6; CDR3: CASKGTAGAFF; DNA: TGTGCCAGCAAAGGGACCGCCGGGGCTTTCTTT
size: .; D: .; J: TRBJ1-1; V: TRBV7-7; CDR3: CASSPDGRLNTEAFF; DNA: TGTGCCAGCAGCCCGGACGGACGCTTGAACACTGAAGCTTTCTTT
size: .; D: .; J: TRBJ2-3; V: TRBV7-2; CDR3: CASSSRSGALDTQYF; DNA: TGTGCCAGCAGCTCCCGTTCGGGCGCCCTAGATACGCAGTATTTT
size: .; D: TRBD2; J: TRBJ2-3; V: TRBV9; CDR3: CASSVDRTSGRRSTDTQYF; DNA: TGTGCCAGCAGCGTAGATAGGACTAGCGGTCGTAGGTCCACAGATACGCAGTATTTT
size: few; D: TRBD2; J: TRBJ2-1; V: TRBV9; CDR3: CASSVGSGGYNEQFF; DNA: TGTGCCAGCAGCGTTGGTAGCGGGGGGTACAATGAGCAGTTCTTC
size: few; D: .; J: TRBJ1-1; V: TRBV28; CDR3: CASRPGAQNTEAFF; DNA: TGTGCCAGCAGGCCCGGGGCCCAGAACACTGAAGCTTTCTTT
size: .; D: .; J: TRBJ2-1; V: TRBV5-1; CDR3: CASSFSGYNEQFF; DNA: TGCGCCAGCAGCTTCTCAGGGTACAATGAGCAGTTCTTC
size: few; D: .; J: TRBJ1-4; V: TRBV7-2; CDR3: CASSRTGEKLFF; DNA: TGTGCCAGCAGCCGTACGGGTGAAAAACTGTTTTTT
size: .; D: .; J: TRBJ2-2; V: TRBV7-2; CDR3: CASSLDVGTGELFF; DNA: TGTGCCAGCAGCTTAGACGTTGGCACCGGGGAGCTGTTTTTT
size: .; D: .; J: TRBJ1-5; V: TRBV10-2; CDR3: CASSPKRVDNQPQHF; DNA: TGCGCCAGCAGCCCAAAGAGAGTGGACAATCAGCCCCAGCATTTT
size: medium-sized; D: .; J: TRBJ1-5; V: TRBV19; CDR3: CASSEEGNQPQHF; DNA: TGTGCCAGTAGTGAAGAGGGAAATCAGCCCCAGCATTTT
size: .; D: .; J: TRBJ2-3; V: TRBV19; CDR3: CASSIGRETDTQYF; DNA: TGTGCCAGTAGTATAGGGAGGGAGACAGATACGCAGTATTTT
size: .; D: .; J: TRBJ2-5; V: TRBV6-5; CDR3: CASRPGVSYRETQYF; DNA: TGTGCCAGCAGACCAGGGGTCTCCTACAGGGAGACCCAGTACTTC
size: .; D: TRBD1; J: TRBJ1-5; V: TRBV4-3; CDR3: CASSQGGQGYQPQHF; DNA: TGCGCCAGCAGCCAAGGGGGACAGGGTTATCAGCCCCAGCATTTT
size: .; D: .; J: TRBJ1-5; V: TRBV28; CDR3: CASSPGAGPGNQPQHF; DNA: TGTGCCAGCAGTCCCGGGGCAGGGCCTGGCAATCAGCCCCAGCATTTT
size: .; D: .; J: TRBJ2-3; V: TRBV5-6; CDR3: CASSPLRGTDTQYF; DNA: TGTGCCAGCAGCCCCTTGAGAGGGACAGATACGCAGTATTTT
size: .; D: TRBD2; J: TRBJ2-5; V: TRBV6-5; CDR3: CASTPSGDQETQYF; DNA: TGTGCCAGCACCCCTAGCGGGGACCAAGAGACCCAGTACTTC
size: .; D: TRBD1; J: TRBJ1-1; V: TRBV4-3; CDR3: CASSQESPGTANLNTEAFF; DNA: TGCGCCAGCAGCCAAGAAAGCCCCGGGACAGCCAATTTGAACACTGAAGCTTTCTTT
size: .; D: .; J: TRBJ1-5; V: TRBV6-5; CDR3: CASSYLGNQPQHF; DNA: TGTGCCAGCAGTTATCTGGGCAATCAGCCCCAGCATTTT
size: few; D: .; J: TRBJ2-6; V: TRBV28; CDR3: CASSWDTRYSGANVLTF; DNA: TGTGCCAGCAGTTGGGACACTCGTTACTCTGGGGCCAACGTCCTGACTTTC
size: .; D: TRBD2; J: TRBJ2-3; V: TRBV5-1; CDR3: CASSPGGPSDTQYF; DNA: TGCGCCAGCAGCCCGGGAGGGCCTTCAGATACGCAGTATTTT
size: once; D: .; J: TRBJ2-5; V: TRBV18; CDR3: CASSTALEETQYF; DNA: TGTGCCAGCTCAACAGCTCTGGAGGAGACCCAGTACTTC
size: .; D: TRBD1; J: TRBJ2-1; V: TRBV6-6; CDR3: CASSYSTGDPRQFF; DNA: TGTGCCAGCAGTTATTCGACAGGGGACCCAAGGCAGTTCTTC